This is a list of T cell receptor beta chains from one sample in a study of cytomegalovirus exposure and HLA in healthy donors. Measured with immunoSEQ multiplex PCR; TCRdb has only the in-frame clones, and not every one. The profile covers tens of thousands of clones, with about two thirds appearing a single time and more than 2.5% taken by the ten largest. The sequenced sample was PBMCs. These receptors were obtained from a man aged 50-59 years in good health and CMV-seronegative. Each CDR3 is given with its conserved first and last residue. A D gene is named only where the DNA matches it firmly. A clone size is listed for some rows: how often the clone was seen (once, few, many), or a class if it is expanded.

CASSASTVGNTIYF,TGTGCCAGCAGCGCCTCGACAGTTGGAAACACCATATATTTT,.,TRBJ1-3,TRBV9,.
CASSRTSGGSYEQYF,TGTGCCAGCAGCCGGACTAGCGGGGGCTCCTACGAGCAGTACTTC,.,TRBJ2-7,TRBV4-2,TRBD2
CASSASTGVGNTIYF,TGTGCCAGCAGCGCCTCGACAGGGGTTGGAAACACCATATATTTT,.,TRBJ1-3,TRBV9,TRBD1
CATSRRRTGDETQYF,TGTGCCACCAGCAGGAGGAGGACAGGGGACGAGACCCAGTACTTC,.,TRBJ2-5,TRBV15,TRBD1
CASSLVWRETYNEQFF,TGTGCCAGCAGCTTAGTGTGGCGGGAGACCTACAATGAGCAGTTCTTC,.,TRBJ2-1,TRBV7-9,TRBD2
CASSDLGLGGYTF,TGTGCCAGCAGTGATTTGGGGCTGGGTGGCTACACCTTC,.,TRBJ1-2,TRBV6-1,.
CAWSVQGDQPQHF,TGTGCCTGGAGTGTACAGGGCGATCAGCCCCAGCATTTT,few,TRBJ1-5,TRBV30,.
CASRFPGFPETQYF,TGCGCCAGCAGATTTCCGGGATTCCCGGAGACCCAGTACTTC,.,TRBJ2-5,TRBV10-2,.
CASRKIESTGELFF,TGTGCCAGCAGAAAAATTGAGAGCACCGGGGAGCTGTTTTTT,few,TRBJ2-2,TRBV6-5,.
CASSLTSGTYNEQFF,TGCGCCAGCAGCCTCACTAGCGGAACTTACAATGAGCAGTTCTTC,few,TRBJ2-1,TRBV5-1,TRBD2
CASSPGVNRRLNTEAFF,TGCGCCAGCAGCCCGGGGGTCAACAGACGTTTGAACACTGAAGCTTTCTTT,.,TRBJ1-1,TRBV4-3,.
CASSWTSGRVNEQFF,TGCGCCAGCAGCTGGACTAGCGGGAGGGTGAATGAGCAGTTCTTC,few,TRBJ2-1,TRBV5-1,TRBD2
CAWSKGAHQPQHF,TGTGCCTGGAGTAAAGGGGCCCATCAGCCCCAGCATTTT,.,TRBJ1-5,TRBV30,.
CASSPYRMGNQPQHF,TGCGCCAGCAGCCCCTACAGGATGGGCAATCAGCCCCAGCATTTT,.,TRBJ1-5,TRBV4-1,.
CASSEYGTRGGNEQFF,TGTGCCAGCAGTGAATATGGGACTAGAGGGGGCAATGAGCAGTTCTTC,.,TRBJ2-1,TRBV25-1,TRBD2
CASSMNRGLYNEQFF,TGTGCCAGTAGTATGAACCGAGGGCTTTACAATGAGCAGTTCTTC,few,TRBJ2-1,TRBV19,.
CASSLFLTSFVGTDTQYF,TGTGCCAGCAGCTTGTTTTTGACTAGCTTTGTGGGCACAGATACGCAGTATTTT,.,TRBJ2-3,TRBV7-2,TRBD2
CASSLQGDNTEAFF,TGTGCCAGCAGCTTACAGGGCGACAACACTGAAGCTTTCTTT,.,TRBJ1-1,TRBV7-2,.
CASSEAPDSRAPDTQYF,TGTGCCAGCAGTGAAGCGCCGGATTCCAGGGCCCCCGATACGCAGTATTTT,.,TRBJ2-3,TRBV6-1,.
CASSDHPWGRGRRCQPQHF,TGCGCCAGCAGTGATCATCCGTGGGGAAGGGGGCGGCGGTGTCAGCCCCAGCATTTT,.,TRBJ1-5,TRBV10-1,TRBD1
CASSLAGGNEQFF,TGCGCCAGCAGCTTGGCCGGGGGCAATGAGCAGTTCTTC,few,TRBJ2-1,TRBV5-1,.
CASSSQGASNQPQHF,TGTGCCAGCAGTTCCCAGGGGGCGAGCAATCAGCCCCAGCATTTT,.,TRBJ1-5,TRBV6-6,TRBD1
CASSLKVASYEQYF,TGTGCCAGCAGCTTGAAGGTAGCGAGCTACGAGCAGTACTTC,.,TRBJ2-7,TRBV5-4,.
CASISRGGRNEQFF,TGTGCCAGTATCTCGCGGGGGGGTCGGAATGAGCAGTTCTTC,once,TRBJ2-1,TRBV19,TRBD2
CASSLGGGDEKLFF,TGTGCCAGCAGCTTAGGGGGCGGGGATGAAAAACTGTTTTTT,few,TRBJ1-4,TRBV7-9,.
CASSTQGALPQPQHF,TGTGCCAGCAGTACACAGGGGGCTTTACCCCAGCCCCAGCATTTT,.,TRBJ1-5,TRBV13,TRBD1
CASSLGQGYTEAFF,TGTGCCAGCAGCTTGGGACAGGGGTACACTGAAGCTTTCTTT,.,TRBJ1-1,TRBV7-2,TRBD1
CASSQNLPGQGANEQYF,TGCGCCAGCAGCCAGAATCTGCCGGGACAGGGGGCCAACGAGCAGTACTTC,.,TRBJ2-7,TRBV4-3,TRBD1
CASSLGGDSYEQYF,TGCGCCAGCAGCTTGGGGGGAGATTCCTACGAGCAGTACTTC,.,TRBJ2-7,TRBV5-1,.
CASRRTGTGAYEQYF,TGTGCCAGCAGACGTACCGGGACAGGAGCCTACGAGCAGTACTTC,.,TRBJ2-7,TRBV28,TRBD1
CASSPDRARAETQYF,TGTGCCAGCAGTCCGGACAGGGCTAGAGCGGAGACCCAGTACTTC,.,TRBJ2-5,TRBV27,TRBD1
CASSEGAGTEAFF,TGTGCCAGCAGTGAAGGCGCGGGCACTGAAGCTTTCTTT,few,TRBJ1-1,TRBV2,.
CASSLDSEKLFF,TGTGCCAGCAGCTTGGACAGCGAAAAACTGTTTTTT,few,TRBJ1-4,TRBV5-6,.
CASSGQGAEETQYF,TGCGCCAGCAGCGGACAGGGGGCGGAAGAGACCCAGTACTTC,.,TRBJ2-5,TRBV5-1,TRBD1
CASSLDRAQETQYF,TGTGCCAGCAGCTTGGACAGGGCCCAAGAGACCCAGTACTTC,.,TRBJ2-5,TRBV6-6,TRBD1
CASSQEEDFRSLHYNEQFF,TGTGCCAGCAGCCAAGAAGAAGACTTTAGGAGTCTCCACTACAATGAGCAGTTCTTC,.,TRBJ2-1,TRBV4-2,.
CASSSNAGQGGKLFF,TGTGCCAGTAGTAGCAACGCGGGACAGGGGGGAAAACTGTTTTTT,.,TRBJ1-4,TRBV19,TRBD1
CASSLSPNQPQHF,TGTGCCAGCAGCTTGAGCCCCAATCAGCCCCAGCATTTT,.,TRBJ1-5,TRBV5-6,.
CAWSGRAGRQTQYF,TGTGCCTGGAGTGGACGAGCGGGGAGGCAGACCCAGTACTTC,few,TRBJ2-5,TRBV30,TRBD2
CASSFKTGAGETQYF,TGTGCCAGCAGCTTCAAAACAGGGGCGGGGGAGACCCAGTACTTC,.,TRBJ2-5,TRBV5-6,.
CASSPLSQGYYGYTF,TGTGCCAGCAGTCCTCTGAGCCAGGGGTACTATGGCTACACCTTC,.,TRBJ1-2,TRBV9,.
CASSQTGTGNTIYF,TGTGCCAGCAGCCAGACAGGGACTGGAAACACCATATATTTT,.,TRBJ1-3,TRBV7-2,TRBD1